The source of this T cell receptor (beta chain) is a study of blood T cell repertoires in COVID-19. Overall study context: Both acute and convalescent COVID-19 samples were obtained from the United States, Italy and Spain. Sources were T cells, B-cell-depleted T cells, or PBMCs; the material itself was cDNA or gDNA.

In the source study's methods: Estimation of nucleated cell counts relied on the amplification of reference gene primers. Some clones are missing from TCRdb's copy, which holds only in-frame ones; the method was immunoSEQ multiplex PCR. V, J and clone size are taken as reported in that table, and D and trimming were inferred from the DNA itself. Of about 130,000 clones listed, approximately 83% are singletons. The CDR3 runs 14 residues. V shed 4 bases and J 10 bases; nucleotides not matched to a gene: 9. Germline V gives CDR1 SGHNT, CDR2 YYREEE (reference sequence). This clonotype was obtained from a woman aged 50 to 60 who had recovered from COVID-19. Sequenced sample: peripheral blood. The rearrangement uses TRBV5-4 and TRBJ2-1; 9 nucleotides line up with TRBD2. The CDR3 nucleotides read TGTGCCAGCAGCAGGCGACTAGCGGACGACGAGCAGTTCTTC. It is translated as CASSRRLADDEQFF.